This T cell receptor (beta chain) emerged from a study of response to subunit inactivated influenza vaccine. Overall study results and limits: The authors suggested that few new T cells are recruited per seasonal influenza vaccination.

Trimming took off 2 bases at V and 3 bases at J, with 10 bases between the two ends. Germline loops: CDR1 DFQATT, CDR2 SNEGSKA (reference sequence). The CDR3 runs to 13 residues. To note about this clonotype: Its cognate antigen is unknown.

TCRdb ran MiXCR on the RT-PCR reads and lists one entry per CDR3 protein. The sample carries about 500,000 distinct CDR3 sequences, 16% recorded once. The chain carries TRBV20-1 and TRBJ1-2; TRBD1 might be the D (6 bases). The source is a man between 50 and 75 years old who received an inactivated influenza vaccine. The sample was CD4+ T cells sorted from PBMCs, taken roughly 24 months after vaccination. The CDR3 loop is CSARRGAHYGYTF. CDR3 in DNA: TGCAGTGCTAGACGGGGGGCTCACTATGGCTACACCTTC.